This T cell receptor (beta chain) comes out of a study of cytomegalovirus exposure and HLA in healthy donors. Study-level points and caveats: Associated with cytomegalovirus, according to the listing, were 150 to 200 TCR beta chains. Clusters of TCRs from the first cohort tended to co-occur in the roughly 120 validation repertoires (as a later analysis found).

Concerning this clone: Its target is unknown.

The germline V gene has CDR1 MDHEN and CDR2 SYDVKM. After removal of 6 bases from V and 4 bases from J, the junction contained 14 bases not matched to a gene. There are 16 residues in the CDR3. Sequencing used immunoSEQ multiplex PCR; TCRdb keeps in-frame clones, though not all of them. The sample consists of 240,000 or so clones, 70% to 90% of them appearing once. The chain recombines TRBV28 with TRBJ1-2; 7 positions match TRBD1. The sequence came from a woman in her twenties or thirties in good health and CMV-seropositive. The sample consisted of PBMCs. For the CDR3, the DNA is TGTGCCAGCAGCCGGAGAGGGGGCAGTGGAGGCTATGGCTACACCTTC. It specifies CASSRRGGSGGYGYTF.